This section outlines one T cell receptor (beta chain) sequence together with its context. Its cognate antigen has yet to be identified. No per-base quality is available; no much larger clone lies one base away. The receptor library was made with the immunoSEQ multiplex PCR assay. For TCR sequencing, RNA was extracted from every sample and reverse transcribed into cDNA to serve as template. First-strand cDNA was synthesized with SuperScript III using a 2:1 mix of oligo-dT and random hexamers. A synthetic immune receptor repertoire was used to gauge amplification bias, and whatever bias remained was removed computationally. The paper's processing steps were these. After raw reads were preprocessed to remove errors, the CDR3 was defined following IMGT conventions as running from the conserved cysteine to phenylalanine. Clonality was computed by normalizing Shannon entropy by log2 of the number of productive unique TCRs and subtracting the result from 1. CD4 or CD8 identity of scalp clones was inferred by cross-referencing scalp TCRbeta sequences with sorted blood CD4 and CD8 repertoires. TCRdb retrieved this table from immuneACCESS and kept in-frame rearrangements only. Not all clones are present; in checked studies, unresolved V genes account for under half, and no reason is known for the remainder. The V and J calls and the clone size are those of that table, but D and trimming were determined from the DNA. The sample has over 100,000 clones on record, roughly three fifths of them singletons. The ten largest make up 12% of the sample.

The data were obtained in a study of CD8+ T cells in alopecia areata listed by TCRdb under 2018. For the study in its entirety: The treated patients, all with moderate-to-severe alopecia areata, were enrolled in an open-label pilot trial of oral tofacitinib given at 5 to 10 mg twice daily. Patients stayed on tofacitinib for 6 to 18 months and then had 6 months of follow-up off drug so that delayed response and recurrence could be assessed. The SALT score, which quantifies the percentage of affected scalp surface area, was used to measure disease severity in treated patients. The study used high-throughput TCRbeta sequencing to examine T cell clonal expansion in alopecia areata, in both the C3H/HeJ mouse model and human patients. On the human side, TCRbeta sequencing was run on scalp tissue and on sorted CD4+ and CD8+ peripheral blood T cells from healthy controls and from alopecia areata patients with either patchy or totalis/universalis disease. Biopsies were taken from tofacitinib-treated patients at baseline and again at 4 and 24 weeks into treatment, and several of those patients also had a later scalp biopsy. Clonality in the scalp was compared among normal scalp (n=4), patchy alopecia areata scalp (n=8), and alopecia totalis/universalis scalp (n=8). RNA was extracted with the PAXgene miRNA kit for fixed scalp, the miRNeasy kit for PBMCs, and the RNeasy kit for mouse skin. immunoSEQ multiplex PCR using 35 Vbeta forward primers and 13 Jbeta reverse primers was used to amplify TCRbeta CDR3 regions. What the work shows at the level of the full study, not this receptor alone: Shared TCR sequences between patients were less evident than in mice, which may be partly attributable to HLA diversity in the patient population. Many expanded lesional clones persisted in scalp and blood during tofacitinib treatment, which may partly explain relapse after stopping treatment. Tofacitinib significantly decreased scalp clonality and the number of expanded CD8+ clones among the top 100 scalp clones. Scalp TCR repertoire analysis is complicated because resident alphabeta T cells in normal human skin are also sequenced, whereas mouse skin is dominated by gammadelta T cells. The treated cohort was small, with a single nonresponder, so links between baseline CD8+ expansion and response need larger studies. Compared with normal scalp, lesional scalp, particularly in alopecia totalis/universalis, had higher clonality and more expanded CD8+ clones, which suggests antigenic drive.

CDR1 and CDR2 were assigned from the germline V gene as MNHEY and SVGAGI. Spanning cysteine to phenylalanine, the CDR3 consists of 13 amino acids. Just the 39-base CDR3 DNA is kept, in frame starting at base 1. V and J are truncated by 6 bases and 7 bases respectively, leaving an intervening sequence of 12 bases. Explained via the paper, the time point label denotes: less than 30 weeks on oral tofacitinib. The treatment or condition label of this sample denotes: oral pan-JAK inhibitor, 5-10 mg twice daily. From alopecia areata patients, peripheral blood was collected along with lesional scalp punch biopsies. PBMCs were separated by density centrifugation and stained for CD3, CD4 and CD8, after which CD4+ and CD8+ T cells were sorted on a FACSAria.

This sequence was found in a human donor with alopecia areata. Recombination linked TRBV6-5 to TRBJ2-2; the D segment could be TRBD1, given 6 matching bases. The sequencing used CD8+ T cells sorted from blood, collected at week 24, from a patient treated with tofacitinib. The DNA reads TGTGCCAGCAGAGTTGCAGGGGTCGGGGAGCTGTTTTTT. This yields the protein CASRVAGVGELFF.